Listed here are 9 T cell receptor beta chains from one sample, sequenced in a study of blood T cell repertoires in COVID-19. This table comes from immunoSEQ multiplex PCR, and its TCRdb copy is limited to in-frame clones, with some not included. Of roughly 400,000 clones in the sample, approximately 89% were seen once. Sequencing was performed on PBMCs or T cells enriched from blood (not recorded which). These receptors were taken from a woman between 25 and 40 years old who had recovered from COVID-19.

The chain employs TRBV19 and TRBJ1-5; no clear D gene. The CDR3 is 17 amino acids. Trimming took off 3 bases at V and 9 bases at J, with 24 bases between the two ends. CDR1 and CDR2 (germline): LNHDA, SQIVND (reference sequence). This CDR3 is CASSMMTGGMSETPQHF. The CDR3 nucleotides are TGTGCCAGTAGTATGATGACGGGAGGCATGTCGGAGACGCCCCAGCATTTT.

A remark on this clone: Additional DNA sequences in this sample encode the identical CDR3. This rearrangement joins TRBV19 to TRBJ2-5, with D possibly being TRBD2 (6 bases). The ends were cut back, 3 bases at V and 5 bases at J, with 7 bases in the middle. CDR3 size: 12 residues. Germline assignment: CDR1 LNHDA and CDR2 SQIVND (reference sequence). The CDR3 loop is CASSIRGETQYF. CDR3 DNA: TGTGCCAGTAGTATTCGGGGGGAGACCCAGTACTTC.

This clone was recorded a few times. The J gene is TRBJ2-7, the V gene TRBV30; tentatively, D is TRBD2 (5 bases). This CDR3 is built from 13 residues. Germline values: CDR1 GTSNPN, CDR2 SVGIG (reference sequence). V was cut by 3 bases and J by 2 bases, with 11 bases left in between. This CDR3 is CAWSRGFTYEQYF. For the CDR3, the DNA is TGTGCCTGGAGCCGAGGGTTTACCTACGAGCAGTACTTC.

A remark on this clone: A junction boundary mismatches the germline segment, possibly from a read error. The rearrangement joins TRBV7-7 to TRBJ2-1; 12 bases fit TRBD2. CDR3 length: 15 amino acids. Germline V lookup: CDR1 SSHAT, CDR2 FNYEAQ (reference sequence). The CDR3 reads CASSLTSGGMYEQFF. In DNA form, the CDR3 reads TGTGCTAGCAGCCTTACTAGCGGGGGGATGTATGAGCAGTTCTTC.

The chain joins TRBV3-1 (or the pseudogene TRBV3-2) to TRBJ2-3; D possibly corresponds to TRBD2 (5 bases). Per the germline V gene, CDR1 is LGHDT and CDR2 is YNNKEL (reference sequence). This CDR3 has 14 residues. Trimming pared 1 base from V and 3 bases from J, leaving 8 bases between. The CDR3 coding sequence is TGTGCCAGCAGCCAAGGTCGGACTACAGATACGCAGTATTTT. The encoded protein is CASSQGRTTDTQYF.

The V and J genes are TRBV9 and TRBJ1-3, with 7 positions matching TRBD1. Germline V gene sequence: CDR1 SGDLS, CDR2 YYNGEE. CDR3 length: 17 residues. V was pared by 3 bases and J by 0 bases, with 9 bases of the junction left unmatched. This CDR3 is CASSGEDRTYSGNTIYF. The CDR3 DNA follows: TGTGCCAGCAGCGGAGAGGACAGGACCTACTCTGGAAACACCATATATTTT.

The chain couples TRBV14 to TRBJ1-3; 8 nucleotides align to TRBD1. V dropped 5 bases and J dropped 7; count of bases not matched to a gene: 28. This CDR3 is 21 amino acids long. Germline V gene data show CDR1 as SGHDN and CDR2 as FVKESK. The chain's CDR3 is CASSFVAVLAGGGFSSNTIYF. The CDR3 nucleotides are TGTGCCAGCAGCTTCGTTGCGGTCCTAGCAGGGGGCGGCTTCTCGTCCAACACCATATATTTT.

The rearrangement links TRBV6-5 to TRBJ1-1; 8 bases map to TRBD1. The CDR3 consists of 14 residues. The junction had 7 bases not matched to a gene; V was cut back by 4 bases and J by 6 bases. Germline V CDR1 and CDR2: MNHEY, SVGAGI. The CDR3 nucleotides are TGTGCCAGCAGTTCCTCGGGACAGGCCGCTGAAGCTTTCTTT. It codes for CASSSSGQAAEAFF.

The rearrangement uses TRBV13 and TRBJ1-3; 7 nucleotides align to TRBD1. CDR3 length equals 15 residues. The germline gives CDR1 PRHDT, CDR2 FYEKMQ (reference sequence). V dropped 5 bases and J dropped 4; count of bases not matched to a gene: 8. CDR3 sequence (DNA): TGTGCCAGCAGCCTGTTCTCAGGGGGGGGAAACACCATATATTTT. Its translation is CASSLFSGGGNTIYF.